This T cell receptor (beta chain) originates from a study of identical twins. Deletions cut 2 bases from V and 5 bases from J, with 13 bases between. The CDR3 totals 14 residues. The V gene's germline CDR1 is SGHRS and CDR2 YFSETQ. This clonotype was counted at least ten times. What it binds is unknown. A universal primer binding site was introduced by template switching. The final cDNA contained unique molecular identifiers. TCRdb reprocessed the 5' RACE reads via MiXCR and lists one record per CDR3 protein. The sample holds fewer than 800,000 distinct CDR3 sequences, roughly 7.1% seen once. Findings and limits, study-wide: Twin pairs' shared out-of-frame alpha sequences were enriched in low generation probability.

These data are also associated with another study on yellow fever vaccine responses in identical twins.

Sequencing was carried out using PBMCs. The receptor was derived from a woman in her late teens or twenties in good health. The chain employs TRBV5-1 and TRBJ2-5; weak D call: TRBD2 (5 bases). The DNA of the CDR3 is TGCGCCAGCAGCTTAGGAATAGCTAGCGAGACCCAGTACTTC. This gives the protein CASSLGIASETQYF.